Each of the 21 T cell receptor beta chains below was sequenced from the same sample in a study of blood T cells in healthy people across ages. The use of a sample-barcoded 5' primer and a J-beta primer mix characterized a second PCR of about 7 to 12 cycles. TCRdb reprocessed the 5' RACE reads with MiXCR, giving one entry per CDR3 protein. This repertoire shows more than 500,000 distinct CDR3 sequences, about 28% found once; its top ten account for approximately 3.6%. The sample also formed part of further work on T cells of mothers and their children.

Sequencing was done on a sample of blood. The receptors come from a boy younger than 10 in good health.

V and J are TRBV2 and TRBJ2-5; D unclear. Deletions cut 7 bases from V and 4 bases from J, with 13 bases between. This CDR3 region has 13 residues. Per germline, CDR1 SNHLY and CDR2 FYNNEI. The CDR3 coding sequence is TGTGCCAGCACGACGGGTTCCTTAGAGACCCAGTACTTC. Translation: CASTTGSLETQYF.

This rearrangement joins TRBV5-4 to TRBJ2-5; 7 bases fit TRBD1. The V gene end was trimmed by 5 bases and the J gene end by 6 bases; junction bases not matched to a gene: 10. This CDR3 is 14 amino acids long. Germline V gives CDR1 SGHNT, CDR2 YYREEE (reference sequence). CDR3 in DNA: TGTGCCAGCAGTTTGAACGACAGGGAGCAGACCCAGTACTTC. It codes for CASSLNDREQTQYF.

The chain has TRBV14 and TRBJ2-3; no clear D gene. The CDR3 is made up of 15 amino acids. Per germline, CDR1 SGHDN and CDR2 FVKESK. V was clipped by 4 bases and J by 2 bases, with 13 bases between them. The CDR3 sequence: CASSLEGRTTDTQYF. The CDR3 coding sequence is TGTGCCAGCAGCCTAGAAGGTCGTACCACAGATACGCAGTATTTT. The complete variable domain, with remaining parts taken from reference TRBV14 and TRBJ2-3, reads EAGVTQFPSHSVIEKGQTVTLRCDPISGHDNLYWYRRVMGKEIKFLLHFVKESKQDESGMPNNRFLAERTGGTYSTLKVQPAELEDSGVYFCASSLEGRTTDTQYFGPGTRLTVL.

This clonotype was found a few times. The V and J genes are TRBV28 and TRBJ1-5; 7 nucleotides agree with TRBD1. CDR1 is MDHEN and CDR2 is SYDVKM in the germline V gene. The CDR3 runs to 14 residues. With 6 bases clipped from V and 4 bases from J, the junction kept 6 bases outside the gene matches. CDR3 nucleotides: TGTGCCAGCAGCTCCGGGACAGCTAATCAGCCCCAGCATTTT. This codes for CASSSGTANQPQHF.

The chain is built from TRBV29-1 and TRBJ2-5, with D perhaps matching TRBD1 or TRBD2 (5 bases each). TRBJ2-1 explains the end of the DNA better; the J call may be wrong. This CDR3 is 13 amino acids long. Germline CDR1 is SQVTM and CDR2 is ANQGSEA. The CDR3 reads CSVRGPIRGEQFF. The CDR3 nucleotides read TGCAGCGTCCGGGGACCCATTAGGGGTGAGCAGTTCTTC.

The CDR3 sequence: CASSDGPSGSPLHF. DNA for the CDR3: TGCGCCAGCAGTGACGGGCCCAGCGGTTCACCCCTCCACTTT. This chain uses TRBV10-1 with TRBJ1-6; D call uncertain. The CDR3 length is 14 residues. The V and J ends lost 3 bases and 9 bases respectively, with 12 bases between them. The germline CDR1 and CDR2 sequences are WNHNN and SYGVQD (reference sequence).

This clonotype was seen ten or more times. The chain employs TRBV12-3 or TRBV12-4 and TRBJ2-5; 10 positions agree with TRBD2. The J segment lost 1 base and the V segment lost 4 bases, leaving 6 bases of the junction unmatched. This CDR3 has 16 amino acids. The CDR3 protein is CASSSYSGGTQETQYF. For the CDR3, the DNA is TGTGCCAGCAGTTCCTATAGCGGGGGGACCCAAGAGACCCAGTACTTC.

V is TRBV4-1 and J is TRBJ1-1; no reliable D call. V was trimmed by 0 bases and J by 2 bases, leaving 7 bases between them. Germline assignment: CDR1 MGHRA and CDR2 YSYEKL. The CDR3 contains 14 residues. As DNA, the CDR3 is TGCGCCAGCAGCCAAGAATTCGCCAACACTGAAGCTTTCTTT. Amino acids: CASSQEFANTEAFF.

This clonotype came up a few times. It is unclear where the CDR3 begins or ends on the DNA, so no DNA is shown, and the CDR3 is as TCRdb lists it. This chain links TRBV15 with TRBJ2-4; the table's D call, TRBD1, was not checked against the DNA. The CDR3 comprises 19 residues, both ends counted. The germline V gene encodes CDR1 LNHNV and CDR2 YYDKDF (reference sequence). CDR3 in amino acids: CATSRARFGQGAGKNIQYF.

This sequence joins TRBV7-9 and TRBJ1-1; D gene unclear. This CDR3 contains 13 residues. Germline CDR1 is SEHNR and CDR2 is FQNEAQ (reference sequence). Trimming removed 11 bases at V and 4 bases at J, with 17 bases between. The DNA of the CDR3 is TGTGCCGGCCTAACGTCGGGGAGCACTGAAGCTTTCTTT. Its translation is CAGLTSGSTEAFF.

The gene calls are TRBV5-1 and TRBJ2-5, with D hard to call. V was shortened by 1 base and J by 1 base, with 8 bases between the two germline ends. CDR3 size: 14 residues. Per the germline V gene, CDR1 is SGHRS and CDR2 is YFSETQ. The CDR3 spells CASSLYLLQETQYF. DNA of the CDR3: TGCGCCAGCAGCTTGTACCTGCTCCAAGAGACCCAGTACTTC.

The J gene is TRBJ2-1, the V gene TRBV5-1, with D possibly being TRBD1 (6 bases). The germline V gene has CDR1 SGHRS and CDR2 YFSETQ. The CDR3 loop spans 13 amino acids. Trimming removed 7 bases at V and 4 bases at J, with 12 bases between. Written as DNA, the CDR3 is TGCGCCAGCGGGCAGGGGCGATACAATGAGCAGTTCTTC. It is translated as CASGQGRYNEQFF. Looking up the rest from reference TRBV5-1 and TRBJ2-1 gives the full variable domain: KAGVTQTPRYLIKTRGQQVTLSCSPISGHRSVSWYQQTPGQGLQFLFEYFSETQRNKGNFPGRFSGRQFSNSRSEMNVSTLELGDSALYLCASGQGRYNEQFFGPGTRLTVL.

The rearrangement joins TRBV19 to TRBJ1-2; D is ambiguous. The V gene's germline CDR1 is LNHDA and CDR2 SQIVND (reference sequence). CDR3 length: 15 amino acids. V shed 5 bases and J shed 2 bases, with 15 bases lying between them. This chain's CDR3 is CASSPLTPGNYGYTF. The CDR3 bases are TGTGCCAGTAGTCCCTTGACTCCGGGCAACTATGGCTACACCTTC.

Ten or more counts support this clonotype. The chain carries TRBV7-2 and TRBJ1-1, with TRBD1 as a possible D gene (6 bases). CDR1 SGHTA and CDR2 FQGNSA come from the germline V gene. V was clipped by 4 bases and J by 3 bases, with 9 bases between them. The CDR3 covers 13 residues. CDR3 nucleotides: TGTGCCAGCAGCTACAAGGGGGACACTGAAGCTTTCTTT. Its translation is CASSYKGDTEAFF.

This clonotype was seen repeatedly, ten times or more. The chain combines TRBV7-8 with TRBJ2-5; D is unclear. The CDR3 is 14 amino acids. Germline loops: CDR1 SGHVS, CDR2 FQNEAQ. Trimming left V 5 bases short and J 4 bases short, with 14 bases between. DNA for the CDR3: TGTGCCAGCAGCCCTAGGTCGGGTGGAGAGACCCAGTACTTC. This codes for CASSPRSGGETQYF.

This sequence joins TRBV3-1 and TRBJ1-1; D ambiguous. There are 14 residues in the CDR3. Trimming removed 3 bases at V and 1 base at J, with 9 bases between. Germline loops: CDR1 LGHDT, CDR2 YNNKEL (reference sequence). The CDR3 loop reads CASSQAQRNTEAFF. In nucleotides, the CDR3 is TGTGCCAGCAGCCAGGCGCAGAGGAACACTGAAGCTTTCTTT.

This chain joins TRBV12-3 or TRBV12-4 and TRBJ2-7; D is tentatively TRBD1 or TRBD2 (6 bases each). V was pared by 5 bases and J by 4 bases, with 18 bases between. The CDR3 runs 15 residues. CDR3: CASSVGGEGLYEQYF. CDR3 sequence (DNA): TGTGCCAGCAGTGTCGGGGGCGAAGGTCTGTACGAGCAGTACTTC.

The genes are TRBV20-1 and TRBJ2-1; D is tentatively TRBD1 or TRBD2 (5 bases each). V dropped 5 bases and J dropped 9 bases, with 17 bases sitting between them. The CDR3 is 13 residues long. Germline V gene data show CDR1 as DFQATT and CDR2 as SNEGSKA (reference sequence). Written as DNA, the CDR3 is TGCAGTGCTGCAGGGTGGGAGCCGGCTGAGCAGTTCTTC. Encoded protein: CSAAGWEPAEQFF.

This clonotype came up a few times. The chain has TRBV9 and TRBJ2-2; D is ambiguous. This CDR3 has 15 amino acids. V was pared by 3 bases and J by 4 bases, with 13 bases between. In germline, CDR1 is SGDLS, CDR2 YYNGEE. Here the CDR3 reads CASSDDTRGTGELFF. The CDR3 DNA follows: TGTGCCAGCAGCGACGACACTCGAGGCACCGGGGAGCTGTTTTTT.

Here the CDR3 reads CASSLAGQGRRETQYF. The CDR3 DNA reads as TGTGCCAGCAGCTTAGCGGGACAGGGGCGCCGAGAGACCCAGTACTTC. The chain is built from TRBV7-8 and TRBJ2-5, with TRBD1 matching 10 bases. V trimming: 0 bases; J trimming: 4 bases; junction bases outside the gene matches: 5. The germline gives CDR1 SGHVS, CDR2 FQNEAQ. The CDR3 loop spans 16 amino acids.

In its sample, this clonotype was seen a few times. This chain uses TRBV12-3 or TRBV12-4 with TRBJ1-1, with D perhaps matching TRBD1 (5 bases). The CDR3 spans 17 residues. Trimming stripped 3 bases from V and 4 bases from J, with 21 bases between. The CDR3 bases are TGTGCCAGCAGTTTGGGACCCTGGGGAGGTTGGGGCACTGAAGCTTTCTTT. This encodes CASSLGPWGGWGTEAFF.